This T cell receptor (beta chain) derives from a study of radiation and T cells in renal cell carcinoma. Using immunoSEQ multiplex PCR, the repertoire was profiled, and TCRdb retains in-frame clones only, with some absent. The sample lists tens of thousands of clones, about 80% seen once, with 6.8% in the top ten. Sample time point: blood 2 weeks post-SBRT. Sample treatment: 15 Gy SBRT to primary tumor, nephrectomy 4 weeks later. Radiation-treated patients gave blood at baseline, week 2 and week 4. The patient's renal cell carcinoma had clear cell pathology. This receptor was obtained from a man between 60 and 75 years old with renal cell carcinoma. The starting material was blood, obtained from a patient whose treatment included radiotherapy and nephrectomy.

CDR3 nucleotide sequence: TGTGCCAGTAGAACCGGGACTAGCGGGATCGATGAGCAGTTCTTC. Its protein is CASRTGTSGIDEQFF. The rearrangement joins TRBV19 to TRBJ2-1; 13 bases agree with TRBD2. CDR1 and CDR2 (germline): LNHDA, SQIVND (reference sequence). Trimming cost V 6 bases and J 8 bases; bases outside gene matches: 7. This CDR3 comprises 15 residues.